This TCR beta chain was sequenced in a study of T-cell memory formation after mild COVID-19. Study in general: Clusters of TCRs were largely donor specific. Study-level points and caveats: Those CD4+ clones that contracted were mainly in CM and EM (CD8+ ones in EMRA). Clones from the second wave (peaking day 37) had unconfirmed SARS-CoV-2 specificity.

Barcoded TCR alpha and TCR beta cDNA libraries with UMIs came from 5'RACE using constant-segment primers. TCRdb fed the 5' RACE reads into MiXCR, producing one record per CDR3 protein. The sample carries over 120,000 distinct CDR3 sequences, around 5.8% recorded once. This clonotype was seen repeatedly, ten times or more. Its antigen is not identified. This sequence was found in an adult woman who had mild COVID-19 (a few samples of this study predate the infection). Cell type and time point are not known. What was sequenced was PBMCs or a T cell subset sorted from them (not recorded which).

CDR3 bases: TGTGCCAGCAGCGTAGGGAGCGGCCCGTTAAACATTCAGTACTTC. It yields the protein CASSVGSGPLNIQYF. The chain has TRBV9 and TRBJ2-4; D is perhaps TRBD2 (5 bases). Trimming left V 0 bases short and J 6 bases short, with 13 bases between. CDR1 is SGDLS, CDR2 YYNGEE, per germline. CDR3 size: 15 residues. The full variable domain, rest sourced from reference TRBV9 and TRBJ2-4, is DSGVTQTPKHLITATGQRVTLRCSPRSGDLSVYWYQQSLDQGLQFLIQYYNGEERAKGNILERFSAQQFPDLHSELNLSSLELGDSALYFCASSVGSGPLNIQYFGAGTRLSVL.